This T cell receptor (beta chain) was sequenced during a study of blood T cell repertoires in COVID-19. Whole-study context: The samples span acute and convalescent COVID-19 from the United States, Italy and Spain.

This clone was seen only a few times. The protocol was immunoSEQ multiplex PCR, while the TCRdb copy is restricted to in-frame clones and leaves out a portion. The repertoire holds 150,000 to 200,000 clones, with approximately 88% as singletons. Recruits, aged roughly 18 to 95 years, lived in 24 US areas. The germline V and J ends were trimmed by 11 bases and 4 bases, with 17 bases remaining between them. CDR3 length equals 14 residues. CDR1 and CDR2 from the germline V gene are LNHDA and SQIVND (reference sequence). The V call is TRBV19, the J call TRBJ2-2, with D possibly being TRBD1 (6 bases). The clonotype was recovered from a man aged 65 to 85 who had been exposed to COVID-19. The sequenced sample was PBMCs or T cells enriched from blood (not recorded which). CDR3 DNA sequence: TGTGCCGCCGGCCGGGGACAAACCACCGGGGAGCTGTTTTTT. This sequence encodes CAAGRGQTTGELFF.